The rows below give T cell receptor beta chains drawn from one sample of a study of post-analysis software for immune sequencing data. MiXCR, applied by TCRdb to the PCR reads, yields one record per CDR3 protein. This table has roughly 540,000 distinct CDR3 sequences, approximately 31% appearing once. The sample consisted of blood. The source is a girl aged 2-17 years with multiple sclerosis. Both conserved end residues are part of each CDR3. D genes are given only for firm matches. Rows may omit the clone size; those that give it use once, few, many or a size class.

size	D	J	V	DNA	CDR3
NA	NA	TRBJ2-2	TRBV25-1	TGTGCCAGCACGATCTCGGCGAACACCGGGGAGCTGTTTTTT	CASTISANTGELFF
NA	TRBD2	TRBJ2-7	TRBV7-9	TGTGCCAGCAGCCACGGGACTAGCTGGTACGAGCAGTACTTC	CASSHGTSWYEQYF
few	TRBD2	TRBJ2-3	TRBV7-2	TGTGCCAGCAGCCTCCGCCTGACTAGCACCTTCACAGATACGCAGTATTTT	CASSLRLTSTFTDTQYF
many	NA	TRBJ2-2	TRBV20-1	TGCAGTGCTAGACTAGGGAACACCGGGGAGCTGTTTTTT	CSARLGNTGELFF
few	TRBD2	TRBJ2-5	TRBV2	TGTGCCAGAGAACTAGCGGGGGAGCAAGAGACCCAGTACTTC	CARELAGEQETQYF
NA	TRBD2	TRBJ2-7	TRBV28	TGTGCCAGCAGTTTGGGAGGGGCCGAGCGGCAGTACTTC	CASSLGGAERQYF
once	NA	TRBJ1-1	TRBV13	TGTGCCAGCAGCTTCACTTGGACAACCGGACGGACGAACACTGAAGCTTTCTTT	CASSFTWTTGRTNTEAFF
few	NA	TRBJ1-2	TRBV2	TGTGCCAGCAGTGCCGGCAGGAACTATGGCTACACCTTC	CASSAGRNYGYTF
few	NA	TRBJ2-3	TRBV20-1	TGCAGTGCTACCTCACCGGGCTCTAGCACAGATACGCAGTATTTT	CSATSPGSSTDTQYF
once	NA	TRBJ1-2	TRBV19	TGTGCCAGTAGTACCGCCCGAGGGGCCAACTATGGCTACACCTTC	CASSTARGANYGYTF
few	NA	TRBJ2-5	TRBV5-1	TGCGCCAGCAGCTTGACAGTGTTAGACGGAGAGACCCAGTACTTC	CASSLTVLDGETQYF
NA	TRBD2	TRBJ2-1	TRBV7-3	TGTGCCAGCAGCCGGACTAGCGGGAGGCGGGGTGAGCAGTTCTTC	CASSRTSGRRGEQFF
NA	NA	TRBJ2-7	TRBV7-9	TGTGCCAGCAGCACTAACTACTACGAGCAGTACTTC	CASSTNYYEQYF
few	NA	TRBJ1-1	TRBV6-6	TGTGCCAGCCTCCTTTTAAACACTGAAGCTTTCTTT	CASLLLNTEAFF
few	NA	TRBJ2-3	TRBV6-6	TGTGCCAGCAGTTACTCGAAGGGTGAGGATACGCAGTATTTT	CASSYSKGEDTQYF
NA	NA	TRBJ2-7	TRBV20-1	TGCAGTGCCCTGGTGGGGCCCCCCTACGAGCAGTACTTC	CSALVGPPYEQYF
few	TRBD2	TRBJ2-5	TRBV7-9	TGTGCCAGCAGCGTCTGGACTAGCGGGGGGGTCAAGACCCAGTACTTC	CASSVWTSGGVKTQYF
NA	NA	TRBJ2-6	TRBV25-1	TGTGCCAGTACAACATCTGGGGCCAACGTCCTGACTTTC	CASTTSGANVLTF
NA	NA	TRBJ1-2	TRBV4-2	TGTGCCAGCAGCCAAGATCGGATGCAGACGGTTAACTATGGCTACACCTTC	CASSQDRMQTVNYGYTF
few	NA	TRBJ1-2	TRBV6-5	TGTGCCAGCAGACCAACAGGGCGGGAAGGCTACACCTTC	CASRPTGREGYTF
NA	TRBD1	TRBJ1-2	TRBV6-1	TGTGCCAGCAGTGAATGGAGACAGGGGACGTGGTACACCTTC	CASSEWRQGTWYTF
NA	NA	TRBJ2-5	TRBV5-1	TGCGCCAGCAGCAACAGGAGGGAGACCCAGTACTTC	CASSNRRETQYF
few	NA	TRBJ1-6	TRBV7-9	TGTGCCAGCAGCTTATCTCCGGGTAGCCATAATTCACCCCTCCACTTT	CASSLSPGSHNSPLHF
few	NA	TRBJ2-4	TRBV29-1	TGCAGCGTTGTGGGTTTTTCGGAAAACATTCAGTACTTC	CSVVGFSENIQYF
few	TRBD2	TRBJ2-4	TRBV7-9	TGTGCCAGCAGCCCGCGGGAGGGCATTCAGTACTTC	CASSPREGIQYF
NA	TRBD2	TRBJ2-1	TRBV20-1	TGCAGTGCTATGGGCAGTCTAGGACTAGCATATGAGCAGTTCTTC	CSAMGSLGLAYEQFF
NA	TRBD1	TRBJ2-5	TRBV29-1	TGCAGCGCTCGACAGGGGGCCTCGGAGACCCAGTACTTC	CSARQGASETQYF
few	NA	TRBJ2-7	TRBV5-1	TGCGCCAGCAGCCCATCGACAGGAGGCCTCTACGAGCAGTACTTC	CASSPSTGGLYEQYF
NA	NA	TRBJ1-2	TRBV6-1	TGTGCCAGCGCAGAACAGAAGATCGCTAACTATGGCTACACCTTC	CASAEQKIANYGYTF
NA	TRBD2	TRBJ2-7	TRBV15	TGTGCCACCAGCAGAGATGTGAGCGGGGTCCTCTCCTACGAGCAGTACTTC	CATSRDVSGVLSYEQYF
NA	TRBD1	TRBJ2-2	TRBV19	TGTGCCAGTCATGGACAGGGAAGAACCGGGGAGCTGTTTTTT	CASHGQGRTGELFF
NA	NA	TRBJ2-2	TRBV7-3	TGTGCCAGCAGCTTAGACCCGGGCGGGGAGCTGTTTTTT	CASSLDPGGELFF
NA	TRBD1	TRBJ1-2	TRBV27	TGTGCCAGCAGTTTATCCGGGACAGGTTATGGCTACACCTTC	CASSLSGTGYGYTF
NA	TRBD1	TRBJ1-1	TRBV20-1	TGCAGTGCTGGACTCAGGGGGGTCTTGAACACTGAAGCTTTCTTT	CSAGLRGVLNTEAFF
NA	NA	TRBJ2-7	TRBV21-1	TGTGCCAGCAGCAAAAGGTCGACAGGGTCCCACGAGCAGTACTTC	CASSKRSTGSHEQYF
few	NA	TRBJ2-3	TRBV20-1	TGCAGTGCTAGGGTAGGGGCAGCAGATACGCAGTATTTT	CSARVGAADTQYF
NA	NA	TRBJ1-5	TRBV12-3/TRBV12-4	TGTGCCAGCAGTTTAGGACGAAAGGGTCAGCCCCAGCATTTT	CASSLGRKGQPQHF
few	TRBD1	TRBJ2-7	TRBV11-2	TGTGCCAGCAGCTTGGCCCTGAGGACAGGGAAGCCCTACGAGCAGTACTTC	CASSLALRTGKPYEQYF
few	NA	TRBJ2-1	TRBV28	TGTGCCAGCAGTTTATTTGCCGGGGGGCAGTTCTTC	CASSLFAGGQFF
few	NA	TRBJ2-1	TRBV5-1	TGCGCCAGCAGCGAGCTCCTCGGGAGCTCCTACAATGAGCAGTTCTTC	CASSELLGSSYNEQFF
NA	TRBD1	TRBJ2-7	TRBV29-1	TGCAGCGTCCTTAAGCCGGGACAGGGCTACGAGCAGTACTTC	CSVLKPGQGYEQYF
many	TRBD1	TRBJ2-7	TRBV29-1	TGCAGCGTGCGACAGGGCCTCTACGAGCAGTACTTC	CSVRQGLYEQYF
few	NA	TRBJ1-1	TRBV11-3	TGTGCCAGCAGCTTGGACGGGACCCAGAACACTGAAGCTTTCTTT	CASSLDGTQNTEAFF
few	TRBD1	TRBJ1-5	TRBV6-5	TGTGCCAGCAGTCGGACAGGGAGGGCACAGCCCCAGCATTTT	CASSRTGRAQPQHF
few	TRBD1	TRBJ2-5	TRBV12-3/TRBV12-4	TGTGCCAGCAGTTTAACTGGACAGGAAGAGACCCAGTACTTC	CASSLTGQEETQYF
NA	NA	TRBJ2-7	TRBV5-1	TGCGCCAGCAGGGAGGGGACCCCGATACACTACGAGCAGTACTTC	CASREGTPIHYEQYF
few	NA	TRBJ2-1	TRBV5-1	TGCGCCAGCAGCCTGAAAATCGCGGGTAGTGGTGAGCAGTTCTTC	CASSLKIAGSGEQFF
once	TRBD2	TRBJ2-1	TRBV6-1	TGTGCCAGCAGACTTAGCGGGGGGAACAATGAGCAGTTCTTC	CASRLSGGNNEQFF
NA	NA	TRBJ2-1	TRBV20-1	TGCAGTGCTAGTATGGGACTGAACAATGAGCAGTTCTTC	CSASMGLNNEQFF
NA	TRBD1	TRBJ1-1	TRBV5-1	TGCGCCAGCAGCACCCTCGACAGGGGGCAAGAAATGAACACTGAAGCTTTCTTT	CASSTLDRGQEMNTEAFF